What follows are 2 T cell receptor beta chains derived from one specimen sequenced in a study of molecular identifiers for immune sequencing clone quantification. Using its own MiXCR run on the PCR reads, TCRdb lists one record per CDR3 protein. The table includes approximately 590,000 distinct CDR3 sequences, 25% detected once. The sample was naive CD8+ T cells from blood, with Jurkat cell RNA spiked in. The subset here: FACS-sorted CD8+CD4-CCR7+CD45RA+ naive T cells. Receptor source: a human donor in good health. Some libraries in this study had Jurkat cell RNA spiked in.

Notes on this clonotype: A read error may be the cause here, since a much bigger clone is one base away. This chain uses TRBV27 with TRBJ1-1; tentatively, D is TRBD1 (5 bases). The CDR3 is made up of 14 amino acids. Germline CDR1 and CDR2: MNHEY and SMNVEV (reference sequence). CDR3 DNA sequence: TGTGCCAGCAGTTTCGCCCTCGACAGCACTGAAGCTTCCTTT. Translated: CASSFALDSTEASF.

Only a few counts were recorded for this clonotype. In DNA, the CDR3 is TGTGCCAGTAGTATGGCAAAGCTGGGGGCCCAAGAGACCCAGTACTTC. Amino acid sequence: CASSMAKLGAQETQYF. This chain uses TRBV19 with TRBJ2-5; D may be TRBD1 (6 bases). The V end lost 3 bases, the J end lost 1 base, and 15 bases lay between the germline ends. The CDR3 has 16 amino acids. Germline CDR1 reads LNHDA; CDR2 reads SQIVND (reference sequence). Using reference TRBV19 and TRBJ2-5 for the parts outside the CDR3, the full variable domain is DGGITQSPKYLFRKEGQNVTLSCEQNLNHDAMYWYRQDPGQGLRLIYYSQIVNDFQKGDIAEGYSVSREKKESFPLTVTSAQKNPTAFYLCASSMAKLGAQETQYFGPGTRLLVL.